A single sample is the source of the 20 T cell receptor beta chains below, sequenced in a study of blood T cell repertoires in COVID-19. Only in-frame clones appear in the TCRdb table, and some are missing; sequencing was by immunoSEQ multiplex PCR. The repertoire includes approximately 290,000 clones, almost 90% of them detected once, and around 4.4% sits in the top ten. Sequenced sample: PBMCs or T cells enriched from blood (not recorded which). The receptors derive from a woman younger than 35 with acute COVID-19.

DNA of the CDR3: TGTGCCAGCTCACCACTGACCGGGACTAGCGGGAACCATGAGCAGTTCTTC. It codes for CASSPLTGTSGNHEQFF. The chain carries TRBV18 and TRBJ2-1; 13 nucleotides match TRBD2. Germline V CDR1 and CDR2: KGHSH, LQKENI. The CDR3 consists of 17 residues. The V segment lost 1 base and the J segment 8 bases; nucleotides outside the gene matches: 8.

This clone came up once. V usage is TRBV4-1 and J usage is TRBJ1-5; 8 positions match TRBD1. The CDR3 loop spans 17 amino acids. CDR1 is MGHRA, CDR2 YSYEKL, per germline. The V gene end was trimmed by 1 base and the J gene end by 1 base; junction bases not matched to a gene: 6. In DNA, the CDR3 is TGCGCCAGCAGCCAAGGGCCGGGACAGGAGAGCAATCAGCCCCAGCATTTT. It translates to CASSQGPGQESNQPQHF.

The CDR3 bases are TGTGCCAGCAGTTTAAGCCCAGGGAAGCCCCAGCATTTT. Translating gives CASSLSPGKPQHF. The chain links TRBV12-3 or TRBV12-4 to TRBJ1-5; tentative D call: TRBD1 (5 bases). V shed 2 bases and J shed 8 bases, with 10 bases lying between them. The CDR3 length is 13 residues.

This clone occurred once. The chain recombines TRBV19 with TRBJ1-5; 9 bases align to TRBD1. Unmatched junction bases numbered 7, after V lost 5 bases and J lost 5 bases. This CDR3 comprises 15 residues. Looked up from germline, CDR1 is LNHDA and CDR2 is SQIVND (reference sequence). CDR3 bases: TGTGCCAGTAGTGAGACAGGGGGGATGTATCAGCCCCAGCATTTT. This codes for CASSETGGMYQPQHF.

The J gene is TRBJ2-2, the V gene TRBV7-2; 8 nucleotides line up with TRBD2. V dropped 5 bases and J dropped 6; count of bases not matched to a gene: 11. This CDR3 has 16 amino acids. The V gene's germline CDR1 is SGHTA and CDR2 FQGNSA. Written as DNA, the CDR3 is TGTGCCAGCAGCCACCTTGATAGCGGGGCTCCCGGGGAGCTGTTTTTT. This codes for CASSHLDSGAPGELFF.

This chain connects TRBV5-5 to TRBJ2-1; TRBD2 aligns across 10 bases. The CDR3 totals 15 residues. The junction had 5 bases not matched to a gene; V was cut back by 4 bases and J by 4 bases. The V gene's germline CDR1 is SGHKS and CDR2 YYEKEE (reference sequence). CDR3 sequence (DNA): TGTGCCAGCAGCGCCGGGACTAGCGCTTACAATGAGCAGTTCTTC. This codes for CASSAGTSAYNEQFF.

The chain employs TRBV5-6 and TRBJ1-1, with 8 nucleotides matching TRBD1. Germline loops: CDR1 SGHDT, CDR2 YYEEEE. V was pared by 2 bases and J by 2 bases, with 2 bases of the junction left unmatched. This CDR3 comprises 14 residues. The CDR3 protein is CASSFRGLNTEAFF. CDR3 DNA sequence: TGTGCCAGCAGCTTCAGGGGGCTTAACACTGAAGCTTTCTTT.

The chain has TRBV5-1 and TRBJ2-7, with 11 bases matching TRBD1. CDR1 SGHRS and CDR2 YFSETQ come from the germline V gene. The CDR3 loop spans 15 amino acids. The V and J ends lost 3 bases and 4 bases, in that order; junction bases with no gene match: 6. CDR3 nucleotides: TGCGCCAGCAGCTATCTGGGACAGGGGGGATACGAGCAGTACTTC. This encodes CASSYLGQGGYEQYF.

The genes are TRBV19 and TRBJ1-2; 10 nucleotides align to TRBD1. The V gene end was trimmed by 1 base and the J gene end by 8 bases; junction bases not matched to a gene: 1. Germline-derived CDR1 and CDR2 are LNHDA and SQIVND (reference sequence). CDR3 length: 13 residues. The CDR3 DNA sequence: TGTGCCAGTAGTATAGGACAGGGGGCAGGCTACACCTTC. It yields the protein CASSIGQGAGYTF.

This chain links TRBV11-2 with TRBJ1-2, with 9 bases that match TRBD1. J was trimmed by 8 bases and V by 8 bases; bases with no gene match: 3. Germline lookup yields CDR1 SGHAT and CDR2 FQNNGV. The CDR3 contains 11 residues. This CDR3 reads CASGTGLGYTF. The CDR3 DNA is TGTGCCAGCGGGACAGGGCTCGGCTACACCTTC.

V usage is TRBV12-5 and J usage is TRBJ1-2, with 7 bases lining up with TRBD1. J was trimmed by 6 bases and V by 5 bases; bases with no gene match: 18. CDR1 and CDR2 from the germline V gene are LGHNT and FRNRAP. This CDR3 contains 17 residues. The CDR3 nucleotides read TGTGCTAGTGGTCCGGAAGACTGGCAGGGGGGTTGGAATGGCTACACCTTC. Amino acid sequence: CASGPEDWQGGWNGYTF.

The rearrangement links TRBV29-1 to TRBJ1-1, with TRBD1 as a possible D gene (5 bases). Germline CDR1 SQVTM, CDR2 ANQGSEA. V was cut by 2 bases and J by 3 bases, with 13 bases left in between. The CDR3 is 14 residues long. The CDR3 DNA sequence: TGCAGCGTTGAAACACCTGACAGCTACACTGAAGCTTTCTTT. Its translation: CSVETPDSYTEAFF.

This chain joins TRBV5-1 and TRBJ1-2; possible D gene TRBD1, 5 bases. Trimming shortened V by 0 bases and J by 6 bases, and 15 bases separated the two germline ends. Germline V gene data show CDR1 as SGHRS and CDR2 as YFSETQ. The CDR3 sequence is 15 residues long. The CDR3 DNA is TGCGCCAGCAGCTTGGAAGCAGGGAATCGGGATGGCTACACCTTC. Translation gives CASSLEAGNRDGYTF. The full variable domain, with the rest looked up from reference TRBV5-1 and TRBJ1-2, is KAGVTQTPRYLIKTRGQQVTLSCSPISGHRSVSWYQQTPGQGLQFLFEYFSETQRNKGNFPGRFSGRQFSNSRSEMNVSTLELGDSALYLCASSLEAGNRDGYTFGSGTRLTVV.

The chain combines TRBV7-2 with TRBJ2-7; a possible D gene is TRBD2 (5 bases). Germline V lookup: CDR1 SGHTA, CDR2 FQGNSA. The CDR3 extends over 14 amino acids. The ends were cut back, 2 bases at V and 0 bases at J, with 8 bases in the middle. CDR3 bases: TGTGCCAGCAGCTTAATGGGGAGCTCCTACGAGCAGTACTTC. It specifies CASSLMGSSYEQYF.

The V call is TRBV27, the J call TRBJ1-5, with TRBD1 identical over 9 bases. Germline V lookup: CDR1 MNHEY, CDR2 SMNVEV (reference sequence). After removal of 4 bases from V and 1 base from J, the junction contained 5 bases not matched to a gene. The CDR3 length is 16 residues. The CDR3 spells CASSSQGAASNQPQHF. The CDR3 DNA is TGTGCCAGCAGTTCACAGGGGGCCGCGAGCAATCAGCCCCAGCATTTT.

The chain is built from TRBV10-3 and TRBJ2-7; 8 bases agree with TRBD2. V lost 7 bases, J lost 2 bases, and 10 bases stayed unmatched. The CDR3 has 15 amino acids. In germline, CDR1 is ENHRY, CDR2 SYGVKD. DNA of the CDR3: TGTGCCATCAAGGGGTCGCGGGAGGCCACCTACGAGCAGTACTTC. Encoded protein: CAIKGSREATYEQYF.

The genes are TRBV19 and TRBJ1-1, with 7 positions matching TRBD1. Germline V gene sequence: CDR1 LNHDA, CDR2 SQIVND (reference sequence). Losses at the gene ends were 6 bases for V and 3 bases for J; bases not matched to a gene: 7. The CDR3 is made up of 14 amino acids. CDR3: CASSSRGWDTEAFF. DNA for the CDR3: TGTGCCAGTAGCTCCAGGGGGTGGGACACTGAAGCTTTCTTT.

The chain combines TRBV28 with TRBJ1-3; 9 nucleotides agree with TRBD1. Germline V gene sequence: CDR1 MDHEN, CDR2 SYDVKM. CDR3 length: 15 amino acids. V trimming: 2 bases; J trimming: 8 bases; junction bases outside the gene matches: 7. In DNA form, the CDR3 reads TGTGCCAGCAGTTTAGAACAGGGGGCGGGAGACACCATATATTTT. Residues: CASSLEQGAGDTIYF.

This clone appeared once. J is TRBJ1-5 and V is TRBV6-1; 7 bases are a match to TRBD1. Germline V gene data show CDR1 as MNHNS and CDR2 as SASEGT. V shed 4 bases and J 2 bases; nucleotides not matched to a gene: 11. CDR3 length: 17 amino acids. CDR3 sequence: CASSGIARGRGNQPQHF. The CDR3 bases are TGTGCCAGCAGTGGAATCGCTAGGGGGCGCGGCAATCAGCCCCAGCATTTT.

The chain uses TRBV10-3 and TRBJ1-2; no reliable D call. CDR1 and CDR2 from the germline V gene are ENHRY and SYGVKD. The CDR3 extends over 15 amino acids. V shed 10 bases and J shed 4 bases, with 22 bases lying between them. CDR3 in amino acids: CATQPNPSFSYGYTF. In nucleotides, the CDR3 is TGTGCCACCCAACCGAACCCATCCTTTAGCTATGGCTACACCTTC.